The 19 T cell receptor beta chains below were found in one sample sequenced in a study of CD8 T cells in ankylosing spondylitis. Study results and caveats: A TCR beta motif of 8 or 9 highly homologous variants appeared characteristic of ankylosing spondylitis blood.

TCRdb reanalysed the 5' RACE reads using MiXCR and keeps one entry per CDR3 protein. The data show some 840,000 distinct CDR3 sequences, with approximately 10% seen just once and 0.51% held by the top ten. These receptors' antigens are unknown. Material for sequencing was blood, either unsorted or a sorted T cell fraction (not recorded which). These receptors all stem from a male donor with ankylosing spondylitis.

The V and J genes are TRBV7-2 and TRBJ2-1, with 8 bases aligning to TRBD2. Trimming at V came to 7 bases and at J to 9 bases, leaving 17 bases not matched to a gene. This CDR3 contains 16 residues. Germline CDR1 and CDR2: SGHTA and FQGNSA. CDR3 bases: TGTGCCAGCATTCCTTCGGGAGGGGTGGGCAGCAGTGAGCAGTTCTTC. As protein: CASIPSGGVGSSEQFF. The whole variable domain, remainder taken from reference TRBV7-2 and TRBJ2-1, is GAGVSQSPSNKVTEKGKDVELRCDPISGHTALYWYRQSLGQGLEFLIYFQGNSAPDKSGLPSDRFSAERTGGSVSTLTIQRTQQEDSAVYLCASIPSGGVGSSEQFFGPGTRLTVL.

There are many counts of this clonotype. This chain links TRBV6-1 with TRBJ2-7; D is possibly TRBD1 (5 bases). The CDR3 is 13 residues long. The germline V gene has CDR1 MNHNS and CDR2 SASEGT. V lost 10 bases and J 2 bases, leaving 15 bases between the germline ends. The CDR3 region has the DNA TGTGCCAATAAAGACAGATTTACCTACGAGCAGTACTTC. The encoded protein is CANKDRFTYEQYF.

V usage is TRBV5-1 and J usage is TRBJ1-6, with no clear D. This CDR3 has 14 amino acids. V shed 7 bases and J shed 10 bases, with 18 bases lying between them. Germline V gives CDR1 SGHRS, CDR2 YFSETQ. The CDR3 DNA reads as TGCGCCAGCCGGGAGGAGCCTTTATTATCACCCCTCCACTTT. Translated, it gives CASREEPLLSPLHF.

This clonotype was observed a few times. The rearrangement links TRBV20-1 to TRBJ2-7; 8 nucleotides agree with TRBD2. The V gene end was trimmed by 1 base and the J gene end by 6 bases; junction bases not matched to a gene: 5. From germline, CDR1 is DFQATT and CDR2 SNEGSKA (reference sequence). This CDR3 has 13 residues. The CDR3 is CSARVAGGGEQYF. For the CDR3, the DNA is TGCAGTGCTAGAGTTGCGGGAGGAGGCGAGCAGTACTTC.

This clonotype occurred many times. The chain joins TRBV6-1 to TRBJ2-7; a possible D gene is TRBD1 (6 bases). Germline CDR1 is MNHNS and CDR2 is SASEGT. Trimming left V 5 bases short and J 1 base short, with 15 bases between. The CDR3 is 15 amino acids. The CDR3 is CASSKDRQDSYEQYF. DNA for the CDR3: TGTGCCAGCAGTAAGGACAGACAAGATTCCTACGAGCAGTACTTC.

The CDR3: CSVDRGTGGADTQYF. The CDR3 DNA sequence: TGCAGCGTTGATCGGGGGACAGGGGGGGCAGATACGCAGTATTTT. The V and J genes are TRBV29-1 and TRBJ2-3, with 11 bases matching TRBD1. Trimming at V came to 3 bases and at J to 4 bases, leaving 6 bases not matched to a gene. The germline CDR1 and CDR2 sequences are SQVTM and ANQGSEA. The CDR3 sequence is 15 residues long.

The chain is built from TRBV30 and TRBJ2-5; D call uncertain. The ends were cut back, 1 base at V and 5 bases at J, with 2 bases in the middle. In germline, CDR1 is GTSNPN, CDR2 SVGIG (reference sequence). This CDR3 spans 10 amino acids. The CDR3 DNA sequence: TGTGCCTGGAGTGGGGAGACCCAGTACTTC. Encoded protein: CAWSGETQYF.

This chain connects TRBV20-1 to TRBJ2-7; 7 positions agree with TRBD2. The CDR3 contains 13 residues. Germline CDR1 reads DFQATT; CDR2 reads SNEGSKA (reference sequence). The V and J ends lost 3 bases and 4 bases, in that order; junction bases with no gene match: 6. CDR3 nucleotide sequence: TGCAGTGCTAGCGCCAGCGGGAAATACGAGCAGTACTTC. Translation: CSASASGKYEQYF.

This clonotype was observed a few times. The CDR3 region is CSARDGQSYNSPLHF. The CDR3 coding sequence is TGCAGTGCTAGAGATGGACAGAGTTATAATTCACCCCTCCACTTT. The chain combines TRBV20-1 with TRBJ1-6; TRBD1 is a possible D gene (6 bases). CDR1 is DFQATT and CDR2 is SNEGSKA in the germline V gene (reference sequence). Trimming removed 0 bases at V and 4 bases at J, with 10 bases between. The CDR3 is made up of 15 amino acids.

This chain joins TRBV11-2 and TRBJ1-5, with 10 bases matching TRBD1. Germline V gene sequence: CDR1 SGHAT, CDR2 FQNNGV. The V gene end was trimmed by 2 bases and the J gene end by 0 bases; junction bases not matched to a gene: 7. The CDR3 has 18 amino acids. CDR3 DNA sequence: TGTGCCAGCAGCTTAAAGAGGGGGACAGGGGATAGCAATCAGCCCCAGCATTTT. This codes for CASSLKRGTGDSNQPQHF.

This clonotype has more than one count but fewer than ten. V gene TRBV5-1 combines with J gene TRBJ2-5; no firm D call. V lost 3 bases and J lost 2, with 14 bases in between. CDR1 SGHRS and CDR2 YFSETQ come from the germline V gene. The CDR3 is 15 amino acids. DNA of the CDR3: TGCGCCAGCAGCTCCTCCCTGTGGGCACAAGAGACCCAGTACTTC. Its protein is CASSSSLWAQETQYF.

The chain has TRBV5-1 and TRBJ2-7, with D unresolved. Looked up from germline, CDR1 is SGHRS and CDR2 is YFSETQ. CDR3 size: 14 residues. V dropped 0 bases and J dropped 2 bases, with 9 bases sitting between them. The CDR3, as DNA: TGCGCCAGCAGCTTGGATAGGCAGACCTACGAGCAGTACTTC. Translating it yields CASSLDRQTYEQYF.

This clonotype has more than one count but fewer than ten. The rearrangement links TRBV7-2 to TRBJ2-2, with D possibly being TRBD1 or TRBD2 (5 bases each). Germline V gene lookup returns CDR1 SGHTA and CDR2 FQGNSA. V was clipped by 6 bases and J by 7 bases, with 18 bases between them. The CDR3 has 15 residues. The CDR3 loop reads CASSKLLGTVGELFF. The DNA for the CDR3 is TGTGCCAGCAGTAAACTACTCGGGACCGTCGGGGAGCTGTTTTTT. The whole variable domain, filled in from reference TRBV7-2 and TRBJ2-2, reads GAGVSQSPSNKVTEKGKDVELRCDPISGHTALYWYRQSLGQGLEFLIYFQGNSAPDKSGLPSDRFSAERTGGSVSTLTIQRTQQEDSAVYLCASSKLLGTVGELFFGEGSRLTVL.

J is TRBJ2-7 and V is TRBV20-1; the D gene is possibly TRBD1 (5 bases). CDR1 and CDR2 (germline): DFQATT, SNEGSKA (reference sequence). The CDR3 covers 14 residues. Trimming shortened V by 4 bases and J by 2 bases, and 15 bases separated the two germline ends. CDR3 region: CSANDLKGTYEQYF. CDR3 bases: TGCAGTGCTAACGACCTCAAGGGGACCTACGAGCAGTACTTC.

In this sample, this clonotype turned up many times. The V and J genes are TRBV9 and TRBJ2-1, with D perhaps assigned TRBD1 or TRBD2 (5 bases each). V was shortened by 8 bases and J by 5 bases, with 20 bases between the two germline ends. Per germline, CDR1 SGDLS and CDR2 YYNGEE. The CDR3 is 15 amino acids. CDR3 in amino acids: CASSRGGGTDNEQFF. The CDR3 coding sequence is TGTGCCAGTAGCCGGGGCGGAGGCACCGACAATGAGCAGTTCTTC. The variable domain in full, completed from reference TRBV9 and TRBJ2-1, reads DSGVTQTPKHLITATGQRVTLRCSPRSGDLSVYWYQQSLDQGLQFLIQYYNGEERAKGNILERFSAQQFPDLHSELNLSSLELGDSALYFCASSRGGGTDNEQFFGPGTRLTVL.

This chain uses TRBV10-3 with TRBJ1-5; D ambiguous. V lost 3 bases, J lost 7 bases, and 16 bases lay in between. Germline V CDR1 and CDR2: ENHRY, SYGVKD. The CDR3 is 15 amino acids. CDR3 in DNA: TGTGCCATCAGTGACTCCTTCGGTGGAGTGCAGCCCCAGCATTTT. Translating it yields CAISDSFGGVQPQHF.

In this sample, this clonotype turned up many times. This sequence joins TRBV5-1 and TRBJ2-1; 10 bases map to TRBD2. Per germline, CDR1 SGHRS and CDR2 YFSETQ. Losses at the gene ends were 5 bases for V and 8 bases for J; bases not matched to a gene: 13. The CDR3 spans 16 residues. The CDR3 DNA reads as TGCGCCAGCAGTCCGGGGCAACTAGCGGGGCCCTATGAGCAGTTCTTC. It encodes CASSPGQLAGPYEQFF.

This clonotype showed up just a few times. The rearrangement uses TRBV2 and TRBJ2-1; 9 bases line up with TRBD2. CDR3 size: 14 residues. Looked up from germline, CDR1 is SNHLY and CDR2 is FYNNEI. V gave up 7 bases and J gave up 1 base; unmatched junction bases: 2. The CDR3: CASKAGGSYNEQFF. The DNA of the CDR3 is TGTGCCAGCAAGGCGGGAGGGTCCTACAATGAGCAGTTCTTC.

This clonotype was counted many times. The chain recombines TRBV7-2 with TRBJ2-2, with D possibly being TRBD2 (6 bases). CDR3 length equals 14 residues. V dropped 8 bases and J dropped 7 bases, with 17 bases sitting between them. The germline V gene has CDR1 SGHTA and CDR2 FQGNSA. The CDR3 region has the DNA TGTGCCAGCCTCCCAGGGCTAGCGTTCGGGGAGCTGTTTTTT. This sequence encodes CASLPGLAFGELFF.